One sample yielded the 27 T cell receptor beta chains listed below, sequenced in a study of blood T cell repertoires in COVID-19. Only in-frame clones appear in the TCRdb table, and some are missing; sequencing was by immunoSEQ multiplex PCR. Among 200,000 or so clones, roughly 80% were seen once, and the ten largest hold 4.5% to 5.5%. Sequenced sample: peripheral blood. The receptor source for this set is a human donor in a cohort sampled during active COVID-19.

J is TRBJ1-5 and V is TRBV28, with D uncertain. CDR1 is MDHEN, CDR2 SYDVKM, per germline. CDR3 size: 15 residues. Trimming shortened V by 2 bases and J by 4 bases, and 12 bases separated the two germline ends. The CDR3 coding sequence is TGTGCCAGCAGTTTAAGCGTGGCCGCGAATCAGCCCCAGCATTTT. This codes for CASSLSVAANQPQHF.

The rearrangement links TRBV14 to TRBJ2-7; 9 nucleotides line up with TRBD2. After removal of 4 bases from V and 6 bases from J, the junction contained 10 bases not matched to a gene. CDR1 is SGHDN and CDR2 is FVKESK in the germline V gene. The CDR3 extends over 15 amino acids. The CDR3 DNA follows: TGTGCCAGCAGCCGACCCGGGACTAGCCTCGGCGAGCAGTACTTC. This sequence encodes CASSRPGTSLGEQYF.

As DNA, the CDR3 is TGTGCCAGCAGCGTAATGTCAGGGGACAGGGGGCATGGCTACACCTTC. It encodes CASSVMSGDRGHGYTF. The chain couples TRBV9 to TRBJ1-2, with 12 bases aligning to TRBD1. CDR1 is SGDLS and CDR2 is YYNGEE in the germline V gene. V trimming: 1 base; J trimming: 6 bases; junction bases outside the gene matches: 7. There are 16 residues in the CDR3. Supplemented by reference TRBV9 and TRBJ1-2, the full variable domain reads DSGVTQTPKHLITATGQRVTLRCSPRSGDLSVYWYQQSLDQGLQFLIQYYNGEERAKGNILERFSAQQFPDLHSELNLSSLELGDSALYFCASSVMSGDRGHGYTFGSGTRLTVV.

This clone was observed a handful of times. The V and J genes are TRBV2 and TRBJ1-1; D remains unclear. The CDR3 totals 15 residues. The germline gives CDR1 SNHLY, CDR2 FYNNEI. The V end was cut by 3 bases, the J end by 0 bases, with 11 bases between. The CDR3 sequence: CASSDWRQLNTEAFF. For the CDR3, the DNA is TGTGCCAGCAGTGATTGGCGGCAGTTGAACACTGAAGCTTTCTTT.

The rearrangement joins TRBV2 to TRBJ1-5; TRBD1 matches 10 bases. Per the germline V gene, CDR1 is SNHLY and CDR2 is FYNNEI. The V and J ends lost 1 base and 3 bases, in that order; junction bases with no gene match: 0. CDR3 size: 15 residues. Here the CDR3 DNA reads TGTGCCAGCAGTGAAGGACAGGGGGCCAATCAGCCCCAGCATTTT. Amino acids: CASSEGQGANQPQHF.

V gene TRBV29-1 combines with J gene TRBJ1-1; D remains ambiguous. The V end lost 4 bases, the J end lost 0 bases, and 9 bases lay between the germline ends. The germline V gene has CDR1 SQVTM and CDR2 ANQGSEA. The CDR3 is 13 residues long. CDR3 coding DNA: TGCAGCGTTGTCCCCAGGATGAACACTGAAGCTTTCTTT. Residues: CSVVPRMNTEAFF.

The chain combines TRBV4-2 with TRBJ1-1, with 9 bases identical to TRBD1. Germline CDR1 LGHNA, CDR2 YNFKEQ. CDR3 size: 15 residues. The V segment lost 3 bases and the J segment 6 bases; nucleotides outside the gene matches: 8. For the CDR3, the DNA is TGTGCCAGCAGCCACGACGGGACAGGGAGGGCTGAAGCTTTCTTT. It is translated as CASSHDGTGRAEAFF.

This clone has just a few counts. The chain recombines TRBV5-4 with TRBJ1-3; tentatively, D is TRBD1 (5 bases). The germline V and J ends were trimmed by 4 bases and 0 bases, with 11 bases remaining between them. Germline V gene lookup returns CDR1 SGHNT and CDR2 YYREEE (reference sequence). This CDR3 contains 15 residues. The CDR3 region has the DNA TGTGCCAGCAGCAGGGGTTCCCTCTCTGGAAACACCATATATTTT. This gives the protein CASSRGSLSGNTIYF.

The CDR3 coding sequence is TGTGCCAGCACCCCCAGTTCGTCCGGGGCCAACGTCCTGACTTTC. It specifies CASTPSSSGANVLTF. The genes are TRBV28 and TRBJ2-6; D not certain. V lost 7 bases, J lost 4 bases, and 14 bases lay in between. CDR1 and CDR2 from the germline V gene are MDHEN and SYDVKM. This CDR3 is built from 15 residues. Complete variable domain (other parts from reference TRBV28 and TRBJ2-6): DVKVTQSSRYLVKRTGEKVFLECVQDMDHENMFWYRQDPGLGLRLIYFSYDVKMKEKGDIPEGYSVSREKKERFSLILESASTNQTSMYLCASTPSSSGANVLTFGAGSRLTVL.

This clone came up many times. Other DNA sequences from this sample encode an identical CDR3 as well. This CDR3 reads CASSYSSRGAGNTIYF. The CDR3 bases are TGTGCCAGCAGTTACTCTTCCAGGGGAGCTGGAAACACCATATATTTT. The V call is TRBV6-5, the J call TRBJ1-3, with D maybe TRBD1 (6 bases). CDR1 is MNHEY and CDR2 is SVGAGI in the germline V gene. The length of the CDR3 is 16 residues. V gave up 0 bases and J gave up 2 bases, with 11 bases separating them.

V usage is TRBV19 and J usage is TRBJ1-1; 8 nucleotides line up with TRBD1. Germline assignment: CDR1 LNHDA and CDR2 SQIVND (reference sequence). The CDR3 covers 15 residues. After removal of 5 bases from V and 1 base from J, the junction contained 6 bases not matched to a gene. CDR3 sequence reads: CASSSPRGQNTEAFF. In nucleotides, the CDR3 is TGTGCCAGTAGTTCCCCCAGGGGGCAGAACACTGAAGCTTTCTTT.

V is TRBV7-6 and J is TRBJ1-6; 10 bases align to TRBD1. The CDR3 runs to 15 residues. Germline V gene lookup returns CDR1 SGHVS and CDR2 FNYEAQ. Losses at the gene ends were 5 bases for V and 10 bases for J; bases not matched to a gene: 8. The CDR3 DNA sequence: TGTGCCAGCAGCGCATCGGGACAGGGGTTCTCACCCCTCCACTTT. As protein: CASSASGQGFSPLHF.

V gene TRBV6-2 or TRBV6-3 combines with J gene TRBJ2-7; 9 nucleotides agree with TRBD1. V was pared by 2 bases and J by 3 bases, with 2 bases of the junction left unmatched. Germline CDR1 and CDR2: MNHEY and SVGEGT. The CDR3 spans 14 residues. The CDR3 sequence is CASSYGTGNYEQYF. The CDR3 DNA sequence: TGTGCCAGCAGTTACGGGACAGGGAACTACGAGCAGTACTTC.

CDR3: CASSSGQGAGYNEQFF. Here the CDR3 DNA reads TGTGCCAGCAGCTCGGGACAGGGGGCAGGTTACAATGAGCAGTTCTTC. This chain joins TRBV7-9 and TRBJ2-1; TRBD1 agrees at 12 bases. Trimming removed 4 bases from V and 4 bases from J; junction bases left unmatched: 5. Germline CDR1 reads SEHNR; CDR2 reads FQNEAQ (reference sequence). This CDR3 spans 16 amino acids.

This clone was counted once. The gene calls are TRBV4-3 and TRBJ2-1; possibly TRBD1 for D (5 bases). The CDR3 has 14 residues. Germline CDR1 LGHNA, CDR2 YSLEER. V gave up 0 bases and J gave up 14 bases, with 17 bases separating them. This CDR3 reads CASSQDPLSGAKFF. The CDR3 coding sequence is TGCGCCAGCAGCCAAGATCCCCTTAGTGGGGCTAAGTTCTTC.

This rearrangement joins TRBV7-9 to TRBJ2-1; 8 bases align to TRBD1. Per germline, CDR1 SEHNR and CDR2 FQNEAQ (reference sequence). J lost 10 bases, V lost 1 base, and 9 bases had no gene match. This CDR3 spans 15 amino acids. The CDR3 is CASSLGTGSTREQFF. Written as DNA, the CDR3 is TGTGCCAGCAGCTTAGGGACAGGGTCAACAAGGGAGCAGTTCTTC.

The chain links TRBV7-3 to TRBJ2-7; 8 bases are a match to TRBD2. This CDR3 has 16 residues. Germline assignment: CDR1 SGHTA and CDR2 FQGTGA. V lost 1 base and J lost 3; bases outside the gene matches: 8. CDR3 nucleotide sequence: TGTGCCAGCAGCTTAAGCGGGACCGGGACTAGCTACGAGCAGTACTTC. Residues: CASSLSGTGTSYEQYF.

The V and J genes are TRBV5-5 and TRBJ2-7; D might be TRBD1 (6 bases). Germline V gives CDR1 SGHKS, CDR2 YYEKEE (reference sequence). The CDR3 runs 15 residues. V was shortened by 2 bases and J by 2 bases, with 14 bases between the two germline ends. The CDR3 protein is CASSFFTGRTYEQYF. DNA for the CDR3: TGTGCCAGCAGCTTCTTTACAGGGCGCACCTACGAGCAGTACTTC.

Worth noting for this clone: The sample holds other DNA sequences that translate to the same CDR3. The rearrangement links TRBV5-1 to TRBJ1-2, with D maybe TRBD1 (5 bases). Trimming stripped 0 bases from V and 2 bases from J, with 8 bases between. The CDR3 is made up of 14 amino acids. The germline V gene has CDR1 SGHRS and CDR2 YFSETQ. CDR3 in DNA: TGCGCCAGCAGCTTGGGCCGGGGGAACTATGGCTACACCTTC. Translated: CASSLGRGNYGYTF.

The chain carries TRBV2 and TRBJ1-2, with 7 nucleotides matching TRBD1. The trim removed 7 bases at V and 7 bases at J, leaving 12 bases unmatched. The germline gives CDR1 SNHLY, CDR2 FYNNEI. This CDR3 is built from 14 residues. In nucleotides, the CDR3 is TGTGCCAGCAACGAGGACAGGCCGTTTTTTGGCTACACCTTC. This translates into CASNEDRPFFGYTF.

The J gene is TRBJ1-1, the V gene TRBV2, with a tentative D call TRBD1 (5 bases). The CDR3 covers 14 residues. The germline V gene has CDR1 SNHLY and CDR2 FYNNEI. V was cut by 5 bases and J by 4 bases, with 14 bases left in between. CDR3 sequence: CASSTTDGGTEAFF. The CDR3, as DNA: TGTGCCAGCAGTACCACGGACGGGGGCACTGAAGCTTTCTTT.

The chain uses TRBV5-6 and TRBJ1-2; 8 nucleotides agree with TRBD1. V shed 4 bases, J shed 2 bases, and the junction held 10 bases outside the gene matches. The CDR3 sequence is 16 residues long. CDR1 and CDR2 (germline): SGHDT, YYEEEE. The DNA for the CDR3 is TGTGCCAGCAGCCCCCCCGGGACAGGATTGAACTATGGCTACACCTTC. Translated, it gives CASSPPGTGLNYGYTF.

This CDR3 reads CASSLNSGRACQYF. The CDR3 DNA reads TGTGCCAGCAGCTTAAATAGCGGGAGGGCCTGTCAGTACTTC. The chain combines TRBV11-3 with TRBJ2-7, with 11 bases aligning to TRBD2. This CDR3 has 14 residues. Per the germline V gene, CDR1 is SGHNT and CDR2 is YENEEA. V trimming: 2 bases; J trimming: 10 bases; junction bases outside the gene matches: 7.

V gene TRBV18 combines with J gene TRBJ2-7, with TRBD2 as a possible D gene (5 bases). The CDR3 runs 15 residues. Per the germline V gene, CDR1 is KGHSH and CDR2 is LQKENI. The V and J ends lost 3 bases and 3 bases respectively, with 15 bases between them. The chain's CDR3 is CASSPRGVSGYEQYF. The CDR3 DNA follows: TGTGCCAGCTCACCCCGGGGAGTGAGCGGCTACGAGCAGTACTTC.

This chain uses TRBV27 with TRBJ2-3, with 8 bases that match TRBD2. The CDR3 sequence is 19 residues long. With V trimmed by 3 bases and J by 3 bases, 17 bases remained unmatched. Germline V gene lookup returns CDR1 MNHEY and CDR2 SMNVEV (reference sequence). The chain's CDR3 is CASSLYPGLEAGSTDTQYF. Written as DNA, the CDR3 is TGTGCCAGCAGTTTGTATCCGGGACTAGAGGCGGGATCTACAGATACGCAGTATTTT.

The genes are TRBV4-2 and TRBJ2-7; the match to TRBD2 covers 10 bases. There are 17 residues in the CDR3. The J segment lost 1 base and the V segment lost 1 base, leaving 7 bases of the junction unmatched. Per the germline V gene, CDR1 is LGHNA and CDR2 is YNFKEQ. CDR3 region: CASSQAPRTSGSYEQYF. The CDR3 DNA follows: TGTGCCAGCAGCCAAGCCCCTCGGACTAGCGGTTCCTACGAGCAGTACTTC.

This chain connects TRBV6-5 to TRBJ2-7, with 7 bases fitting TRBD1. V was pared by 5 bases and J by 2 bases, with 6 bases of the junction left unmatched. Germline CDR1 reads MNHEY; CDR2 reads SVGAGI. This CDR3 region has 14 residues. In DNA form, the CDR3 reads TGTGCCAGCAGTACCGGGACAGAAGCCTACGAGCAGTACTTC. Amino acid sequence: CASSTGTEAYEQYF.